This TCR beta chain was retrieved from a study of cytomegalovirus exposure and HLA in healthy donors. Study-level findings and limits: The study designated over 150 TCR beta chains cytomegalovirus-associated.

The CDR3 sequence is 15 residues long. CDR1 is MGHRA and CDR2 is YSYEKL in the germline V gene. Trimming pared 1 base from V and 0 bases from J, leaving 7 bases between. This clone has only a few counts. As yet, its antigen is unknown. Here immunoSEQ multiplex PCR was the method, and the copy in TCRdb shows in-frame clones only, minus some. Of 250,000 to 300,000 clones listed, roughly 90% were seen once; the top ten hold 0.37%. This rearrangement joins TRBV4-1 to TRBJ1-3, with no clear D. Sequencing used PBMCs. The TCR originated in a woman between 18 and 29 years old in good health and CMV-seronegative. The CDR3 loop reads CASSQGEYSGNTIYF. CDR3 DNA: TGCGCCAGCAGCCAAGGCGAGTACTCTGGAAACACCATATATTTT.